These 13 T cell receptor beta chains originate from one sample sequenced in a study of blood T cells in healthy people across ages. Then a second PCR, running roughly 6 to 11 cycles, was carried out with a sample-barcoded 5' primer and a J-beta primer mix. TCRdb re-called the 5' RACE reads with MiXCR, one entry per CDR3 protein. In the table there are under 800,000 distinct CDR3 sequences, roughly 44% of which are singletons. The sequenced material came from blood. The receptors were sampled from a woman aged 55-69 years in good health.

This clonotype has only a few counts. The chain has TRBV7-9 and TRBJ2-1, with D perhaps TRBD1 or TRBD2 (6 bases each). V was trimmed by 11 bases and J by 0 bases, leaving 14 bases between them. The length of the CDR3 is 14 residues. Germline CDR1 SEHNR, CDR2 FQNEAQ (reference sequence). CDR3 DNA sequence: TGTGCCGGGGGCGCGGGAAGCTCCTACAATGAGCAGTTCTTC. This codes for CAGGAGSSYNEQFF.

The sample holds a few counts of this clonotype. V is TRBV6-5 and J is TRBJ2-1, with TRBD1 identical over 9 bases. Germline V CDR1 and CDR2: MNHEY, SVGAGI. This CDR3 has 15 residues. J gave up 4 bases and V 6 bases, and 7 bases lay outside the gene matches. In DNA form, the CDR3 reads TGTGCCAGCAGGTTCGACAGGGGGTCATACAATGAGCAGTTCTTC. This sequence encodes CASRFDRGSYNEQFF.

The CDR3 DNA reads as TGTGCCAGCAACTACCGGGACGCACGAGATACGCAGTATTTT. Translated: CASNYRDARDTQYF. The rearrangement joins TRBV27 to TRBJ2-3, with D perhaps matching TRBD1 or TRBD2 (5 bases each). V lost 7 bases, J lost 5 bases, and 16 bases lay in between. This CDR3 spans 14 amino acids. In germline, CDR1 is MNHEY, CDR2 SMNVEV (reference sequence).

This clonotype was observed a few times. The chain employs TRBV27 and TRBJ1-5, with D possibly matching TRBD1 (6 bases). Trimming removed 7 bases from V and 7 bases from J, with 17 bases in between. Germline CDR1 is MNHEY and CDR2 is SMNVEV (reference sequence). The CDR3 is made up of 14 amino acids. The DNA for the CDR3 is TGTGCCAGCATGAGCCCGGGGGCCGGGCAGCCCCAGCATTTT. Translating it yields CASMSPGAGQPQHF.

This clonotype was observed a handful of times. This rearrangement joins TRBV6-6 to TRBJ1-1; D is unclear. Trimming stripped 2 bases from V and 7 bases from J, with 14 bases between. From germline, CDR1 is MNHNY and CDR2 SVGAGI (reference sequence). CDR3 size: 14 residues. The CDR3 bases are TGTGCCAGCAGTTACGGTGCGGGGATGGTTGAAGCTTTCTTT. Its protein product is CASSYGAGMVEAFF.

V and J are TRBV6-5 and TRBJ2-1; 7 positions match TRBD2. Per germline, CDR1 MNHEY and CDR2 SVGAGI. Losses at the gene ends were 10 bases for V and 1 base for J; bases not matched to a gene: 10. The CDR3 length is 15 residues. CDR3 DNA sequence: TGTGCCACCGGGGTAGCGGGTATATCCTACAATGAGCAGTTCTTC. Translated: CATGVAGISYNEQFF.

CDR3 in DNA: TGCAGTGCTAGAGGTGATTGGACCAAAAACATTCAGTACTTC. This encodes CSARGDWTKNIQYF. J is TRBJ2-4 and V is TRBV20-1, with D uncertain. V shed 1 base and J shed 2 bases, with 9 bases lying between them. Germline CDR1 reads DFQATT; CDR2 reads SNEGSKA (reference sequence). The CDR3 has 14 residues.

The J gene is TRBJ2-6, the V gene TRBV11-2; a weak D match, TRBD1 (5 bases). This CDR3 contains 17 residues. Trimming removed 2 bases at V and 2 bases at J, with 13 bases between. Per germline, CDR1 SGHAT and CDR2 FQNNGV. CDR3 region: CASSLTGLRTGANVLTF. CDR3 coding DNA: TGTGCCAGCAGCTTAACAGGTCTTCGGACTGGGGCCAACGTCCTGACTTTC.

This clonotype has only a few counts. The chain employs TRBV9 and TRBJ2-1; the D gene is possibly TRBD2 (6 bases). Between the trimmed V and J ends, which lost 1 base and 2 bases, there was a span of 10 bases. Germline lookup yields CDR1 SGDLS and CDR2 YYNGEE. This CDR3 has 15 amino acids. The CDR3 DNA sequence: TGTGCCAGCAGCGTAATCGGGGGACCCTACAATGAGCAGTTCTTC. Its protein product is CASSVIGGPYNEQFF. Using reference TRBV9 and TRBJ2-1 for the parts outside the CDR3, the full variable domain is DSGVTQTPKHLITATGQRVTLRCSPRSGDLSVYWYQQSLDQGLQFLIQYYNGEERAKGNILERFSAQQFPDLHSELNLSSLELGDSALYFCASSVIGGPYNEQFFGPGTRLTVL.

V is TRBV7-2 and J is TRBJ1-5, with TRBD1 matching 12 bases. Germline assignment: CDR1 SGHTA and CDR2 FQGNSA. This CDR3 contains 17 residues. Unmatched junction bases numbered 2, after V lost 1 base and J lost 1 base. This CDR3 reads CASSLVGTGGSNQPQHF. The CDR3 DNA reads as TGTGCCAGCAGCTTAGTGGGGACAGGGGGCAGCAATCAGCCCCAGCATTTT.

In this sample, this clonotype turned up a few times. CDR3 region: CASSQMAEYTDTQYF. Written as DNA, the CDR3 is TGTGCCAGCAGCCAGATGGCAGAATACACAGATACGCAGTATTTT. This rearrangement joins TRBV3-1 to TRBJ2-3; D not certain. The V gene's germline CDR1 is LGHDT and CDR2 YNNKEL (reference sequence). This CDR3 comprises 15 residues. With 3 bases removed from V and 2 bases from J, the gap between germline ends came to 12 bases.

The DNA for the CDR3 is TGCAGCGTTGAACCGACAGGGGTTACCGGGGAGCTGTTTTTT. Amino acid sequence: CSVEPTGVTGELFF. The V and J genes are TRBV29-1 and TRBJ2-2; 8 nucleotides line up with TRBD1. The CDR3 spans 14 residues. Trimming cost V 2 bases and J 5 bases; bases outside gene matches: 4. CDR1 SQVTM and CDR2 ANQGSEA come from the germline V gene.

V gene TRBV2 combines with J gene TRBJ2-1; 10 bases align to TRBD1. This CDR3 has 15 residues. The junction had 8 bases not matched to a gene; V was cut back by 6 bases and J by 6 bases. The V gene's germline CDR1 is SNHLY and CDR2 FYNNEI. CDR3 nucleotides: TGTGCCAGCAGCCGCGGGACAGGGGAGTGCAATGAGCAGTTCTTC. As protein: CASSRGTGECNEQFF.